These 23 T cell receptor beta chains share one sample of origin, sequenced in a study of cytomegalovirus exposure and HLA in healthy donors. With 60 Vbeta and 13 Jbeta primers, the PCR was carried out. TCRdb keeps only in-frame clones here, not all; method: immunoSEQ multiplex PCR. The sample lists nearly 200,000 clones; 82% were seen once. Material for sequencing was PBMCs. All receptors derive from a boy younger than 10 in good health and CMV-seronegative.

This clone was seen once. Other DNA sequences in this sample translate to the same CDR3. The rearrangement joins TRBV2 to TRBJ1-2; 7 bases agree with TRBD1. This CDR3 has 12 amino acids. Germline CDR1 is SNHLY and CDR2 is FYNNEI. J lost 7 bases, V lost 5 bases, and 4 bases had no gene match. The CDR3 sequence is CASSIQGTGYTF. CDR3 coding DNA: TGTGCCAGCAGTATACAGGGGACTGGCTACACCTTC.

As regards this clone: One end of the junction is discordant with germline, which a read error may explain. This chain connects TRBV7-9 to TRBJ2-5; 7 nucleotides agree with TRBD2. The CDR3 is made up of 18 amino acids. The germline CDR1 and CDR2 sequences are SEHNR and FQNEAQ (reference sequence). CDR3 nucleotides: TGTTCCAGCAGCTTAGGGGAGGGGCTGCCTGACGAAAAAGAGACCCAGTACTTC. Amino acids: CSSSLGEGLPDEKETQYF.

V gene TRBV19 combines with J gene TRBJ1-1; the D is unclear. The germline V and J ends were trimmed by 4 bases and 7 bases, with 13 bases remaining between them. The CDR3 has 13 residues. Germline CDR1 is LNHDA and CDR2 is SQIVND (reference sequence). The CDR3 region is CASSTPPSIEAFF. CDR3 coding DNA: TGTGCCAGTAGTACCCCGCCAAGCATTGAAGCTTTCTTT.

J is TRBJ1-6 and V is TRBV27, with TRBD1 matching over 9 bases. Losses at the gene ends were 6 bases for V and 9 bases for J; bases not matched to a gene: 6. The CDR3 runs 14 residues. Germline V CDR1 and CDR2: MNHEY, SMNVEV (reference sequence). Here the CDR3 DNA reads TGTGCCAGCAGACCGGGACAGGGAGTTTCACCCCTCCACTTT. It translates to CASRPGQGVSPLHF.

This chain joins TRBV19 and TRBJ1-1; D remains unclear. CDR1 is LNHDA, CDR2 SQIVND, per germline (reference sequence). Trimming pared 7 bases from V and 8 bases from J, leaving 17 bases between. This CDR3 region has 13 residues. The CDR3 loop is CASNSSPGSEAFF. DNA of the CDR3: TGTGCCAGTAACTCGTCCCCGGGGTCAGAAGCTTTCTTT.

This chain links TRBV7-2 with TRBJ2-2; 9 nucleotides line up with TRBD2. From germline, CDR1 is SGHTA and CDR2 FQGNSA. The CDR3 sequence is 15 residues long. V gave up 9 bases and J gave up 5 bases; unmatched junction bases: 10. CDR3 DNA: TGTGCCAGTCAGGGCGGGGGGGCCAGAACCGGGGAGCTGTTTTTT. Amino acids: CASQGGGARTGELFF.

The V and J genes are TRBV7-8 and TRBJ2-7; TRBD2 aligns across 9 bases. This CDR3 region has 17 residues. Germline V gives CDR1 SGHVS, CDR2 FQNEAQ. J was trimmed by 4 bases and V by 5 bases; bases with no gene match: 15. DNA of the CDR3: TGTGCCAGCAGCCCCGAATTGGGCGGGGGGGCCAAATACGAGCAGTACTTC. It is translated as CASSPELGGGAKYEQYF.

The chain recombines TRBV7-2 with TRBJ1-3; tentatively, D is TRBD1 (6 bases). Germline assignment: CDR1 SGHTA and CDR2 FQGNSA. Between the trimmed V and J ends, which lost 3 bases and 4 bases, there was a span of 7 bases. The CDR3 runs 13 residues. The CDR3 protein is CASSLDRGNTIYF. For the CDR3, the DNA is TGTGCCAGCAGCTTGGACAGAGGAAACACCATATATTTT. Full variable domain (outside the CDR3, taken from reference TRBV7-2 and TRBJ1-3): GAGVSQSPSNKVTEKGKDVELRCDPISGHTALYWYRQSLGQGLEFLIYFQGNSAPDKSGLPSDRFSAERTGGSVSTLTIQRTQQEDSAVYLCASSLDRGNTIYFGEGSWLTVV.

The CDR3 protein is CASGETQAGGLETQYF. CDR3 DNA: TGTGCCAGTGGGGAGACTCAAGCGGGGGGCCTGGAGACCCAGTACTTC. The chain has TRBV19 and TRBJ2-5, with TRBD2 identical over 9 bases. The germline CDR1 and CDR2 sequences are LNHDA and SQIVND (reference sequence). The ends lost 8 bases at V and 5 bases at J; junction bases unmatched: 15. The CDR3 runs to 16 residues.

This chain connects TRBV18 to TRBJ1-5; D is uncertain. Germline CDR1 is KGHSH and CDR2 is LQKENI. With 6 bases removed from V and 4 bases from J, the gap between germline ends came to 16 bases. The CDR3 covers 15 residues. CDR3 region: CASSPNRGPNQPQHF. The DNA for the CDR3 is TGTGCCAGCTCTCCCAACCGGGGTCCAAATCAGCCCCAGCATTTT.

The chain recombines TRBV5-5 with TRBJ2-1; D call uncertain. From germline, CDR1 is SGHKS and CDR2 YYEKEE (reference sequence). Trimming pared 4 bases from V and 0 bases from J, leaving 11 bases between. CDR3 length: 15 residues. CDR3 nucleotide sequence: TGTGCCAGCAGCCCTCGTGCGAGCTCCTACAATGAGCAGTTCTTC. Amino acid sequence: CASSPRASSYNEQFF.

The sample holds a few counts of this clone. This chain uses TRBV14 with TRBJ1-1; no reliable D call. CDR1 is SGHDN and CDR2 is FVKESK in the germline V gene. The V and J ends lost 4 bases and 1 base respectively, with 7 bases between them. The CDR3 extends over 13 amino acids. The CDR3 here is CASSRSPNTEAFF. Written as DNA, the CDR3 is TGTGCCAGCAGCCGAAGCCCGAACACTGAAGCTTTCTTT.

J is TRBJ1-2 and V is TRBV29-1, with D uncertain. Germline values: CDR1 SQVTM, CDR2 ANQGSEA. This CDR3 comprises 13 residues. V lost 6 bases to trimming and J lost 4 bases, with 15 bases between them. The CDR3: CSVRFTSGYGYTF. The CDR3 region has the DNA TGCAGCGTCCGCTTTACGTCGGGCTATGGCTACACCTTC.

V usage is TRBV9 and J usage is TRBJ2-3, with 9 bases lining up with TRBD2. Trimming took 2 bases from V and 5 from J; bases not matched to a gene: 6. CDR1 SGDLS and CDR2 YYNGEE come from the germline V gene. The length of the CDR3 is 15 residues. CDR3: CASSVSGGPIDTQYF. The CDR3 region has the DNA TGTGCCAGCAGCGTCAGCGGGGGGCCCATAGATACGCAGTATTTT.

The DNA of the CDR3 is TGCGCCAGCAGTGGGACAGGGGGCAAGGATACGCAGTATTTT. Translated, it gives CASSGTGGKDTQYF. The chain employs TRBV4-1 and TRBJ2-3, with 12 bases that match TRBD1. Germline-derived CDR1 and CDR2 are MGHRA and YSYEKL. The junction had 4 bases not matched to a gene; V was cut back by 6 bases and J by 6 bases. The CDR3 is 14 amino acids.

For the CDR3, the DNA is TGTGCCAGCAGTCTCCCCGGGACTCCCGGCCACTTT. Its translation is CASSLPGTPGHF. The chain links TRBV11-2 to TRBJ1-6; D possibly corresponds to TRBD1 (5 bases). Trimming stripped 6 bases from V and 18 bases from J, with 18 bases between. The CDR3 is made up of 12 amino acids. Germline-derived CDR1 and CDR2 are SGHAT and FQNNGV.

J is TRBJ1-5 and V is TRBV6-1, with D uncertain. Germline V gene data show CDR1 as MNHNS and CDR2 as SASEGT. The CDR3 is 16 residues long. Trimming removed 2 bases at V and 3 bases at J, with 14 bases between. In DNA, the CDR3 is TGTGCCAGCAGTGAAATTCGTCCGAGGGCCAATCAGCCCCAGCATTTT. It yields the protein CASSEIRPRANQPQHF.

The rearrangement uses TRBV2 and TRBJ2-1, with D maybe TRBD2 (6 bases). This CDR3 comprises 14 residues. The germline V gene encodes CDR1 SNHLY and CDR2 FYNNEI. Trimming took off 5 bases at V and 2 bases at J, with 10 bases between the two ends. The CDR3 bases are TGTGCCAGCAGTCGCGGGGAACCCTACAATGAGCAGTTCTTC. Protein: CASSRGEPYNEQFF. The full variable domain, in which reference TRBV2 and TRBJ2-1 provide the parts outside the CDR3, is EPEVTQTPSHQVTQMGQEVILRCVPISNHLYFYWYRQILGQKVEFLVSFYNNEISEKSEIFDDQFSVERPDGSNFTLKIRSTKLEDSAMYFCASSRGEPYNEQFFGPGTRLTVL.

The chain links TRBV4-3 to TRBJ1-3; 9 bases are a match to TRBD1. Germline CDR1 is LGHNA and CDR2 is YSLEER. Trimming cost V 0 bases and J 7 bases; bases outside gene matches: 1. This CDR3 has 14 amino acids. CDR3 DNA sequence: TGCGCCAGCAGCCAAGAGACAGGGGGTAACACCATATATTTT. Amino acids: CASSQETGGNTIYF.

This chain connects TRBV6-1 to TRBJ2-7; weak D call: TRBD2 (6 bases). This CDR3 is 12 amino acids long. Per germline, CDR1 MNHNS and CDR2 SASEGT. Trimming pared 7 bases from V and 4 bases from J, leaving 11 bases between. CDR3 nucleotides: TGTGCCAGCATAGGGGACTTTTACGAGCAGTACTTC. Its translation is CASIGDFYEQYF.

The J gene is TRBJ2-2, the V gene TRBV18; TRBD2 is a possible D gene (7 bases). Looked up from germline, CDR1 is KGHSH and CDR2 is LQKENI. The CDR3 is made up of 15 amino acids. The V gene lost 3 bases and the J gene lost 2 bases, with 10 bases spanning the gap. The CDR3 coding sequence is TGTGCCAGCTCACCGCGGGGGCATAACACCGGGGAGCTGTTTTTT. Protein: CASSPRGHNTGELFF.

The CDR3 here is CASSTPGQGSYEQYF. CDR3 nucleotides: TGTGCCAGCAGCACCCCGGGACAGGGCTCCTACGAGCAGTACTTC. V gene TRBV4-2 combines with J gene TRBJ2-7, with TRBD1 matching 9 bases. The CDR3 has 15 residues. The ends lost 5 bases at V and 0 bases at J; junction bases unmatched: 5. Germline-derived CDR1 and CDR2 are LGHNA and YNFKEQ.

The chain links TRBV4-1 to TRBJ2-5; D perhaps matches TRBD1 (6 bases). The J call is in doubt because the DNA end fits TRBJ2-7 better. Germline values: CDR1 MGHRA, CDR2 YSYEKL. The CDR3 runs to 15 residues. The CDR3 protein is CASSQDGQPPYEQYF. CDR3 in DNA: TGCGCCAGCAGCCAAGACGGACAGCCGCCTTACGAGCAGTACTTC.